This passage covers 11 T cell receptor beta chains from one sample sequenced in a study of tumor-infiltrating lymphocytes in primary liver carcinoma. Researchers drew blood RNA from unsorted whole blood and extracted germline DNA as well. With a constant-region primer, TCR beta cDNA was made from approximately 500 ng of total RNA. Investigators got TCR beta libraries out of three nested multiplex PCR rounds, done with slightly modified ARM-PCR. Rounds one and two of PCR, each of roughly 10 cycles, were primed with TRBV1-TRBV30 forward primers and a C-beta reverse primer. MiXCR, applied by TCRdb to the multiplex PCR reads, yields one record per CDR3 protein. The sample records approximately 300,000 distinct CDR3 sequences, approximately 60% being singletons. Sequencing was done on a sample of peripheral blood. These receptors all come from a man between 40 and 49 years old with primary liver carcinoma and hepatitis B virus infection.

This clonotype is a singleton in its sample. A much bigger clone sits one base away, suggesting this may be a read error. This chain joins TRBV6-2 or TRBV6-3 and TRBJ2-1, with 8 nucleotides matching TRBD2. The germline V gene encodes CDR1 MNHEY and CDR2 SVGEGT. Losses at the gene ends were 4 bases for V and 3 bases for J; bases not matched to a gene: 14. The CDR3 totals 18 residues. The CDR3 is CASSCSPPGGAFYNEQFF. CDR3 sequence (DNA): TGTGCCAGCAGTTGCAGCCCCCCCGGGGGGGCCTTCTACAATGAGCAGTTCTTC.

This clonotype was seen ten or more times. The rearrangement joins TRBV4-1 to TRBJ2-5; 7 nucleotides match TRBD1. The CDR3 spans 16 residues. J lost 5 bases, V lost 1 base, and 10 bases had no gene match. The germline V gene has CDR1 MGHRA and CDR2 YSYEKL. CDR3 DNA: TGCGCCAGCAGCCAAGGCCCGACAGGGACGTTTGAGACCCAGTACTTC. It encodes CASSQGPTGTFETQYF.

This clonotype was found many times. The chain links TRBV28 to TRBJ1-2, with D perhaps TRBD1 (5 bases). Trimming removed 10 bases from V and 4 bases from J, with 13 bases in between. Germline CDR1 and CDR2: MDHEN and SYDVKM. The CDR3 length is 12 residues. In DNA, the CDR3 is TGTGCCACCCAGACGGGGGTCTATGGCTACACCTTC. Translating it yields CATQTGVYGYTF.

V is TRBV6-2 or TRBV6-3 and J is TRBJ2-1; the match to TRBD2 covers 14 bases. Losses at the gene ends were 10 bases for V and 5 bases for J; bases not matched to a gene: 19. Per the germline V gene, CDR1 is MNHEY and CDR2 is SVGEGT. This CDR3 has 19 residues. The CDR3 sequence: CANSPGTSGRRGGNNEQFF. The CDR3 DNA is TGTGCCAACAGCCCCGGGACTAGCGGGAGACGGGGGGGAAACAATGAGCAGTTCTTC.

J is TRBJ2-1 and V is TRBV5-1; 7 nucleotides agree with TRBD1. The junction had 2 bases not matched to a gene; V was cut back by 0 bases and J by 2 bases. Germline V gene lookup returns CDR1 SGHRS and CDR2 YFSETQ. CDR3 size: 15 residues. As DNA, the CDR3 is TGCGCCAGCAGCTTGGAAGGGGGCGCCTACAATGAGCAGTTCTTC. It is translated as CASSLEGGAYNEQFF.

As for this clonotype: This sequence may be a read error, since a much larger clone differs from it by one base. V usage is TRBV12-3 or TRBV12-4 and J usage is TRBJ2-2; TRBD2 agrees at 13 bases. The CDR3 is 16 residues long. Trimming took 5 bases from V and 9 from J; bases not matched to a gene: 9. CDR3 DNA sequence: TGTGCCAGCAGTCCCACTAGCGGGAGGGCCGGCAGGGAGCTGTTTTTT. Protein product: CASSPTSGRAGRELFF.

This clonotype was observed at least ten times. This CDR3 is CASSHPGVAETQYF. The DNA for the CDR3 is TGCGCCAGCAGCCACCCCGGGGTAGCGGAGACCCAGTACTTC. This rearrangement joins TRBV4-1 to TRBJ2-5; a weak D match, TRBD2 (5 bases). The CDR3 is 14 amino acids. V lost 3 bases, J lost 5 bases, and 13 bases lay in between. The germline V gene encodes CDR1 MGHRA and CDR2 YSYEKL.

Comments on this clonotype: This likely comes from a read error, as the CDR3 has no conserved phenylalanine or tryptophan at its end. The chain is built from TRBV11-2 and TRBJ1-4; TRBD1 agrees at 7 bases. J gave up 12 bases and V 2 bases, and 6 bases lay outside the gene matches. CDR3 length equals 13 residues. Germline CDR1 SGHAT, CDR2 FQNNGV. The CDR3: CASSLRQGEELFL. Here the CDR3 DNA reads TGTGCCAGCAGCTTACGACAGGGAGAAGAACTGTTTCTT.

The chain employs TRBV29-1 and TRBJ2-2; TRBD1 aligns across 9 bases. The germline V gene encodes CDR1 SQVTM and CDR2 ANQGSEA. With V trimmed by 7 bases and J by 6 bases, 3 bases remained unmatched. The CDR3 totals 12 residues. Here the CDR3 DNA reads TGCAGCGGTGGACAGGGGTCCGGGGAGCTGTTTTTT. This gives the protein CSGGQGSGELFF.

As concerns this clonotype: One end of the junction fails to match germline, which may point to a read error. The chain joins TRBV12-5 to TRBJ2-1; the match to TRBD2 covers 7 bases. CDR1 LGHNT and CDR2 FRNRAP come from the germline V gene. This CDR3 contains 17 residues. The CDR3 region is CASGKPSGLGILDDQFF. Here the CDR3 DNA reads TGTGCTAGTGGTAAACCCTCCGGACTAGGAATTCTTGATGACCAGTTCTTC.

Notes on this clonotype: This clone may be a read error of a much larger clone one base away. This chain links TRBV6-1 with TRBJ2-7, with 11 nucleotides matching TRBD2. Germline V CDR1 and CDR2: MNHNS, SASEGT. CDR3 length equals 15 residues. The CDR3 sequence: CASGLAVIETYGQYF. DNA of the CDR3: TGTGCGTCGGGACTAGCGGTCATCGAAACCTACGGGCAGTACTTC.